One sample yielded the 28 T cell receptor beta chains listed below, sequenced in a study of blood T cell repertoires in COVID-19. The method was immunoSEQ multiplex PCR; TCRdb's version includes in-frame clones alone and lacks a portion of them. The repertoire holds a few hundred thousand clones, with about 82% as singletons. The sample comprised peripheral blood. These receptors came from an elderly man with acute or convalescent COVID-19.

The chain employs TRBV14 and TRBJ1-2; weak D call: TRBD1 (5 bases). The CDR3 is made up of 13 amino acids. In germline, CDR1 is SGHDN, CDR2 FVKESK. V was clipped by 0 bases and J by 8 bases, with 10 bases between them. The DNA of the CDR3 is TGTGCCAGCAGCCAAGATCTGGGGCGCGGCTACACCTTC. It codes for CASSQDLGRGYTF.

With regard to this clone: Within the sample, other DNA sequences also encode this same CDR3. The genes are TRBV5-6 and TRBJ2-1; 9 positions match TRBD2. After removal of 0 bases from V and 5 bases from J, the junction contained 0 bases not matched to a gene. From germline, CDR1 is SGHDT and CDR2 YYEEEE. CDR3 length equals 14 residues. For the CDR3, the DNA is TGTGCCAGCAGCTTGGGACTAGCGGACAATGAGCAGTTCTTC. Translated, it gives CASSLGLADNEQFF. The whole variable domain, remainder taken from reference TRBV5-6 and TRBJ2-1, is DAGVTQSPTHLIKTRGQQVTLRCSPKSGHDTVSWYQQALGQGPQFIFQYYEEEERQRGNFPDRFSGHQFPNYSSELNVNALLLGDSALYLCASSLGLADNEQFFGPGTRLTVL.

This rearrangement joins TRBV19 to TRBJ1-6; D remains unclear. From germline, CDR1 is LNHDA and CDR2 SQIVND (reference sequence). The CDR3 has 15 residues. The V end lost 3 bases, the J end lost 9 bases, and 15 bases lay between the germline ends. The CDR3, as DNA: TGTGCCAGTAGTATTTCGACGGGAGCTCCTTCACCCCTCCACTTT. Amino acid sequence: CASSISTGAPSPLHF. The full variable domain, in which reference TRBV19 and TRBJ1-6 provide the parts outside the CDR3, is DGGITQSPKYLFRKEGQNVTLSCEQNLNHDAMYWYRQDPGQGLRLIYYSQIVNDFQKGDIAEGYSVSREKKESFPLTVTSAQKNPTAFYLCASSISTGAPSPLHFGNGTRLTVT.

This sequence joins TRBV18 and TRBJ2-5, with 7 bases that match TRBD2. CDR1 is KGHSH and CDR2 is LQKENI in the germline V gene. This CDR3 has 15 residues. The junction had 8 bases not matched to a gene; V was cut back by 2 bases and J by 5 bases. For the CDR3, the DNA is TGTGCCAGCTCACCAAAAGGCCAGGGAGGGGAGACCCAGTACTTC. It codes for CASSPKGQGGETQYF.

This sequence joins TRBV28 and TRBJ2-1; TRBD2 matches at 15 bases. V was clipped by 6 bases and J by 8 bases; unmatched bases: 5. Germline V gene lookup returns CDR1 MDHEN and CDR2 SYDVKM. The CDR3 extends over 15 amino acids. DNA of the CDR3: TGTGCCAGCAGCTGGGGACTAGCGGGAGGAGATGAGCAGTTCTTC. Translation: CASSWGLAGGDEQFF.

The chain is built from TRBV3-1 (or the pseudogene TRBV3-2) and TRBJ2-5, with D perhaps matching TRBD1 (6 bases). The V gene's germline CDR1 is LGHDT and CDR2 YNNKEL (reference sequence). The length of the CDR3 is 15 residues. V was cut by 4 bases and J by 1 base, with 13 bases left in between. CDR3 region: CASSRQAIRQETQYF. The CDR3 bases are TGTGCCAGCAGCCGACAGGCTATCCGCCAAGAGACCCAGTACTTC.

V gene TRBV9 combines with J gene TRBJ1-5; D remains ambiguous. The germline V and J ends were trimmed by 0 bases and 4 bases, with 8 bases remaining between them. The CDR3 extends over 14 amino acids. Germline values: CDR1 SGDLS, CDR2 YYNGEE. The DNA of the CDR3 is TGTGCCAGCAGCGTAGCCGGGGAGAATCAGCCCCAGCATTTT. Protein sequence: CASSVAGENQPQHF.

V is TRBV7-9 and J is TRBJ2-7, with 8 bases fitting TRBD1. Germline-derived CDR1 and CDR2 are SEHNR and FQNEAQ (reference sequence). The V segment lost 4 bases and the J segment 6 bases; nucleotides outside the gene matches: 5. The CDR3 extends over 13 amino acids. The CDR3 loop reads CASSSRTGSEQYF. In nucleotides, the CDR3 is TGTGCCAGCAGCTCACGGACAGGGTCCGAGCAGTACTTC.

The V and J genes are TRBV6-4 and TRBJ1-1; D not certain. The V end lost 1 base, the J end lost 5 bases, and 5 bases lay between the germline ends. Per germline, CDR1 MRHNA and CDR2 SNTAGT. This CDR3 comprises 12 residues. CDR3 DNA sequence: TGTGCCAGCAGTGACTACGGGACTGAAGCTTTCTTT. It encodes CASSDYGTEAFF.

V and J are TRBV6-1 and TRBJ1-3; 9 bases are a match to TRBD1. The CDR3 loop spans 17 amino acids. CDR1 MNHNS and CDR2 SASEGT come from the germline V gene. V shed 2 bases and J 4 bases; nucleotides not matched to a gene: 9. The CDR3 region has the DNA TGTGCCAGCAGTGAACTCGGGACAGGGCAAGCAGGAAACACCATATATTTT. Protein product: CASSELGTGQAGNTIYF.

A note on this clone: The same CDR3 is also encoded by other DNA sequences in this sample. This rearrangement joins TRBV12-3 or TRBV12-4 to TRBJ1-3; D remains ambiguous. The CDR3 is made up of 13 amino acids. V was trimmed by 3 bases and J by 4 bases, leaving 7 bases between them. This CDR3 is CASSLGSGNTIYF. The DNA of the CDR3 is TGTGCCAGCAGTTTGGGCAGCGGAAACACCATATATTTT.

In this sample, this clone turned up a few times. The chain recombines TRBV7-3 with TRBJ2-1; TRBD2 matches at 9 bases. The CDR3 runs 16 residues. J was trimmed by 9 bases and V by 0 bases; bases with no gene match: 9. From germline, CDR1 is SGHTA and CDR2 FQGTGA. CDR3 bases: TGTGCCAGCAGCTTAACGGCGGGAGGGCCTTCTAGTGAGCAGTTCTTC. Translation: CASSLTAGGPSSEQFF.

The V call is TRBV5-1, the J call TRBJ2-7, with TRBD1 as a possible D gene (7 bases). This CDR3 has 15 amino acids. Trimming took 4 bases from V and 2 from J, leaving 16 bases between them. Germline lookup yields CDR1 SGHRS and CDR2 YFSETQ. This chain's CDR3 is CASSRAGGFTYEQYF. CDR3 in DNA: TGCGCCAGCAGCCGGGCAGGGGGGTTTACCTACGAGCAGTACTTC.

The chain links TRBV5-4 to TRBJ1-1, with no clear D. V shed 3 bases and J shed 3 bases, with 12 bases lying between them. The CDR3 covers 14 residues. Germline V gene data show CDR1 as SGHNT and CDR2 as YYREEE (reference sequence). CDR3 residues: CASSSEVVHTEAFF. CDR3 in DNA: TGTGCCAGCAGCTCCGAGGTAGTGCACACTGAAGCTTTCTTT. The full variable domain, its missing parts supplied by reference TRBV5-4 and TRBJ1-1, is ETGVTQSPTHLIKTRGQQVTLRCSSQSGHNTVSWYQQALGQGPQFIFQYYREEENGRGNFPPRFSGLQFPNYSSELNVNALELDDSALYLCASSSEVVHTEAFFGQGTRLTVV.

The chain combines TRBV5-1 with TRBJ2-3, with 7 bases lining up with TRBD2. Germline V gene data show CDR1 as SGHRS and CDR2 as YFSETQ. V was pared by 2 bases and J by 4 bases, with 10 bases of the junction left unmatched. The CDR3 totals 16 residues. Here the CDR3 reads CASSFLLPGGADTQYF. CDR3 sequence (DNA): TGCGCCAGCAGCTTCCTCCTCCCGGGGGGTGCAGATACGCAGTATTTT.

The chain employs TRBV15 and TRBJ1-2, with no clear D. The CDR3 covers 13 residues. Deletions cut 0 bases from V and 6 bases from J, with 8 bases between. CDR1 is LNHNV, CDR2 YYDKDF, per germline (reference sequence). The CDR3 loop is CATSREEGDGYTF. The CDR3 DNA reads TGTGCCACCAGCAGAGAGGAGGGCGATGGCTACACCTTC.

This clone occurred once. The chain is built from TRBV2 and TRBJ2-5, with 7 bases identical to TRBD1. The CDR3 has 13 residues. The ends lost 5 bases at V and 2 bases at J; junction bases unmatched: 2. CDR1 is SNHLY and CDR2 is FYNNEI in the germline V gene. CDR3 region: CASSRTGQETQYF. The CDR3 DNA is TGTGCCAGCAGTAGGACAGGTCAAGAGACCCAGTACTTC.

The genes are TRBV2 and TRBJ2-2, with TRBD1 matching over 9 bases. Germline CDR1 and CDR2: SNHLY and FYNNEI. Trimming took 6 bases from V and 6 from J; bases not matched to a gene: 11. The CDR3 sequence is 16 residues long. CDR3 in amino acids: CASSLQQGARSGELFF. In DNA, the CDR3 is TGTGCCAGCAGCCTTCAACAGGGGGCGCGATCCGGGGAGCTGTTTTTT. The entire variable domain, with the rest obtained from reference TRBV2 and TRBJ2-2, is as follows: EPEVTQTPSHQVTQMGQEVILRCVPISNHLYFYWYRQILGQKVEFLVSFYNNEISEKSEIFDDQFSVERPDGSNFTLKIRSTKLEDSAMYFCASSLQQGARSGELFFGEGSRLTVL.

The chain recombines TRBV28 with TRBJ1-2; possibly TRBD1 for D (5 bases). The CDR3 totals 10 residues. From germline, CDR1 is MDHEN and CDR2 SYDVKM. The V and J ends lost 6 bases and 10 bases respectively, with 9 bases between them. CDR3 region: CASSTRDYTF. In DNA form, the CDR3 reads TGTGCCAGCAGCACCAGGGACTACACCTTC.

The J gene is TRBJ2-7, the V gene TRBV6-2 or TRBV6-3; 7 nucleotides agree with TRBD2. This CDR3 is built from 16 residues. J gave up 3 bases and V 0 bases, and 8 bases lay outside the gene matches. CDR1 and CDR2 (germline): MNHEY, SVGEGT. This CDR3 reads CASSYSGGWIGYEQYF. DNA for the CDR3: TGTGCCAGCAGTTACTCCGGGGGGTGGATAGGCTACGAGCAGTACTTC.

J is TRBJ1-5 and V is TRBV2, with D maybe TRBD1 (5 bases). The CDR3 has 13 residues. V lost 4 bases and J 3 bases, leaving 7 bases between the germline ends. The germline V gene has CDR1 SNHLY and CDR2 FYNNEI. The chain's CDR3 is CASSAGLNQPQHF. The CDR3, as DNA: TGTGCCAGCAGTGCGGGACTCAATCAGCCCCAGCATTTT.

V is TRBV6-2 or TRBV6-3 and J is TRBJ1-5, with 9 bases lining up with TRBD1. V lost 5 bases, J lost 2 bases, and 4 bases stayed unmatched. The CDR3 has 15 residues. The germline CDR1 and CDR2 sequences are MNHEY and SVGEGT. CDR3 coding DNA: TGTGCCAGCAGTAAACAGGGGGCTGGCAATCAGCCCCAGCATTTT. Its translation is CASSKQGAGNQPQHF.

The chain links TRBV3-1 (or the pseudogene TRBV3-2) to TRBJ1-6; weak D call: TRBD1 (5 bases). The CDR3 is 16 residues long. Trimming removed 4 bases at V and 6 bases at J, with 16 bases between. The germline V gene has CDR1 LGHDT and CDR2 YNNKEL (reference sequence). CDR3 region: CASSPSGTTSNSPLHF. The CDR3 DNA reads as TGTGCCAGCAGCCCCTCCGGGACTACGTCTAATTCACCCCTCCACTTT.

A note on this clone: The identical CDR3 is also encoded by other nucleotide sequences in the sample. The CDR3 region is CASSLPGGTEAFF. CDR3 nucleotides: TGTGCCAGCAGCCTTCCGGGAGGCACTGAAGCTTTCTTT. The chain has TRBV6-5 and TRBJ1-1; D remains ambiguous. The germline CDR1 and CDR2 sequences are MNHEY and SVGAGI. Trimming removed 6 bases from V and 4 bases from J, with 12 bases in between. The CDR3 length is 13 residues.

This clone was observed a handful of times. The J gene is TRBJ1-1, the V gene TRBV11-2; TRBD1 matches at 7 bases. V shed 6 bases and J 1 base; nucleotides not matched to a gene: 5. Germline CDR1 reads SGHAT; CDR2 reads FQNNGV. The CDR3 spans 14 residues. CDR3 nucleotides: TGTGCCAGCAGGAAGGGGACAGAGAACACTGAAGCTTTCTTT. Its protein product is CASRKGTENTEAFF.

The chain recombines TRBV6-5 with TRBJ2-1, with 7 bases lining up with TRBD1. The CDR3 has 15 amino acids. Germline trimming cut 6 bases from V and 0 bases from J; bases unmatched to any gene: 5. The germline CDR1 and CDR2 sequences are MNHEY and SVGAGI. The CDR3 reads CASRATGSSYNEQFF. The CDR3 bases are TGTGCCAGCAGAGCGACAGGGAGCTCCTACAATGAGCAGTTCTTC.

The chain carries TRBV6-1 and TRBJ1-6; D is possibly TRBD1 (6 bases). Germline lookup yields CDR1 MNHNS and CDR2 SASEGT. V lost 4 bases and J 0 bases, leaving 16 bases between the germline ends. The CDR3 consists of 18 residues. In DNA form, the CDR3 reads TGTGCCAGCAGTGCGGACAGTACGACGAGCTCCTATAATTCACCCCTCCACTTT. It specifies CASSADSTTSSYNSPLHF.

This chain links TRBV6-5 with TRBJ1-2; tentatively, D is TRBD1 (6 bases). V was pared by 5 bases and J by 1 base, with 11 bases between. Germline values: CDR1 MNHEY, CDR2 SVGAGI. CDR3 size: 14 residues. The CDR3 bases are TGTGCCAGCAGTCTTATAGGGGGTAACTATGGCTACACCTTC. Its protein is CASSLIGGNYGYTF.